Sequencing of this T cell receptor (beta chain) was carried out in a study of OX40 agonist ivuxolimab in advanced cancers. In the study overall: Intravenous ivuxolimab was administered to patients every 2 weeks at 0.01 to 10 mg/kg. Study outcomes and limitations: Normalized expansion of T-cell clones was also low for some nonresponders.

This CDR3 contains 15 residues. J lost 5 bases, V lost 3 bases, and 7 bases had no gene match. Produced via immunoSEQ multiplex PCR; TCRdb's table is partial and in-frame only. The sample shows under 90,000 clones, 85% to 90% of them seen only once. As regards this clone: Its antigen is still unknown.

This TCR came from an adult with an advanced solid tumor such as melanoma, head and neck, liver or kidney cancer. Specimen: CD4+ or CD8+ T cells sorted from blood, collected in a trial of the OX40 agonist ivuxolimab. V usage is TRBV23-1 and J usage is TRBJ2-5, with 9 bases aligning to TRBD2. TRBV23-1 belongs to the ORF category, with a function that is uncertain. The CDR3 nucleotides read TGCGCCAGCAGTCATTTGGCGGGGGGGCGGGAGACCCAGTACTTC. It specifies CASSHLAGGRETQYF.